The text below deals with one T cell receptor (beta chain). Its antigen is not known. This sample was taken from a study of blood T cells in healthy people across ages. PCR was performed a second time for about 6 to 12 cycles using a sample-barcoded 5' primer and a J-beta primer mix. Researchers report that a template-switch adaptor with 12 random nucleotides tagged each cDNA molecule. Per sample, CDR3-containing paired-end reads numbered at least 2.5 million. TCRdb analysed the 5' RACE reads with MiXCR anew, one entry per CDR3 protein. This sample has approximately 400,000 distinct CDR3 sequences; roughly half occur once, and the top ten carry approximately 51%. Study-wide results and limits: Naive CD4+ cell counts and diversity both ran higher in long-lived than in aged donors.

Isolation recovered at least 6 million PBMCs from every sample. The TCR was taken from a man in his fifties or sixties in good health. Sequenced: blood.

The CDR3 here is CSATGLAEYTDTQYF. DNA for the CDR3: TGCAGTGCTACGGGACTAGCGGAGTACACAGATACGCAGTATTTT. V is TRBV20-1 and J is TRBJ2-3, with TRBD2 matching 11 bases. After removal of 4 bases from V and 2 bases from J, the junction contained 5 bases not matched to a gene. The CDR3 is 15 residues long. The germline gives CDR1 DFQATT, CDR2 SNEGSKA (reference sequence).